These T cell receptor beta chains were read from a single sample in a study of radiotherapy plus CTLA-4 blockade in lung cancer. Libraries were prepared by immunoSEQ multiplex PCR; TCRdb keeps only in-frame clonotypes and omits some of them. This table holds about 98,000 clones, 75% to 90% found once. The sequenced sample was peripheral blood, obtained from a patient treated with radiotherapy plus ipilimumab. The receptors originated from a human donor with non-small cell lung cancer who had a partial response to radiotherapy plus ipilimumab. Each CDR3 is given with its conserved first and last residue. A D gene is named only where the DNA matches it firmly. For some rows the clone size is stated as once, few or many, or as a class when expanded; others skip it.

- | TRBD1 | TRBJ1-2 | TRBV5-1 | CASSLQGADYGYTF | TGCGCCAGCAGCTTACAGGGGGCGGACTATGGCTACACCTTC
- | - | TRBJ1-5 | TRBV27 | CASSPGWDNYQPQHF | TGTGCCAGCAGCCCAGGGTGGGACAACTATCAGCCCCAGCATTTT
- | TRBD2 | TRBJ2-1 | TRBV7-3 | CASSFIAGVGHEQFF | TGTGCCAGCAGCTTCATAGCGGGAGTTGGCCATGAGCAGTTCTTC
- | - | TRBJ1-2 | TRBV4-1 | CASSQDSGRDSRGYTF | TGCGCCAGCAGCCAAGATTCGGGCCGGGACTCCCGCGGCTACACCTTC
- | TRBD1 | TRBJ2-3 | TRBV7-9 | CASSPNVATGYGDTQYF | TGTGCCAGCAGCCCCAATGTCGCGACAGGGTATGGGGATACGCAGTATTTT
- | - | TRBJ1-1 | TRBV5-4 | CASSTGMNTEAFF | TGTGCCAGCAGTACAGGGATGAACACTGAAGCTTTCTTT
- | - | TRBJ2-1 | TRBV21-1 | CASSKAPGQGVNEQFF | TGTGCCAGCAGCAAAGCCCCAGGACAGGGAGTCAATGAGCAGTTCTTC
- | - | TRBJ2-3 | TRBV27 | CASSEIEASGTDTQYF | TGTGCCAGCAGTGAAATTGAGGCTAGCGGCACAGATACGCAGTATTTT
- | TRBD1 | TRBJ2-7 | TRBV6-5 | CASSRGTGTYEQYF | TGTGCCAGCTCACGGGGGACAGGGACCTACGAGCAGTACTTC
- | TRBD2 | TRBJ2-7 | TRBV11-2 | CASSLNSGTAYEQYF | TGTGCCAGCAGCTTAAACAGCGGGACCGCCTACGAGCAGTACTTC
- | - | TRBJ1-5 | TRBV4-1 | CASSGGGKINNQPQHF | TGCGCCAGCTCCGGGGGAGGGAAGATTAACAATCAGCCCCAGCATTTT
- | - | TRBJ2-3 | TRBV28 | CASSLSVDTQYF | TGTGCCAGCAGTTTATCCGTGGATACGCAGTATTTT
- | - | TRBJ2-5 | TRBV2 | CASSDPGLHTTQYF | TGTGCCAGCAGTGACCCGGGACTGCATACGACCCAGTACTTC
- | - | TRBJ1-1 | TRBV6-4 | CASSDGASRTEAFF | TGTGCCAGCAGTGACGGGGCAAGTAGGACTGAAGCTTTCTTT
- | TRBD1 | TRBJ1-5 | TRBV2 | CASRQGAQSNQPQHF | TGTGCCAGCAGGCAGGGGGCGCAAAGCAATCAGCCCCAGCATTTT
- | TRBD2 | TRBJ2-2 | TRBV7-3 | CASSPLAGVGTGELFF | TGTGCCAGCAGCCCTTTAGCGGGAGTGGGAACCGGGGAGCTGTTTTTT
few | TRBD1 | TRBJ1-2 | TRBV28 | CASTRGGQANYGYTF | TGTGCCAGCACGCGTGGCGGACAGGCTAACTATGGCTACACCTTC
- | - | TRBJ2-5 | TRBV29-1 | CSVEDDTYRETQYF | TGCAGCGTTGAAGATGACACCTACCGGGAGACCCAGTACTTC
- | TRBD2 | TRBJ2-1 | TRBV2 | CASSESGGSPRSKFF | TGTGCCAGCAGTGAGTCGGGAGGGAGTCCCCGCTCCAAGTTCTTC
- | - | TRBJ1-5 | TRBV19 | CASSTGNNQPQHF | TGTGCCAGTAGTACGGGGAACAATCAGCCCCAGCATTTT
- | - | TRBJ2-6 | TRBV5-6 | CASSTASGANVLTF | TGTGCCAGCAGCACAGCCTCTGGGGCCAACGTCCTGACTTTC
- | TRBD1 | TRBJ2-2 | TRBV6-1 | CASRDRDRDTGELFF | TGTGCCAGCAGGGACAGGGACAGGGACACCGGGGAGCTGTTTTTT
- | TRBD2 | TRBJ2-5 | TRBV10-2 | CATQTLAEEETQYF | TGCGCCACCCAAACCCTAGCGGAGGAAGAGACCCAGTACTTC
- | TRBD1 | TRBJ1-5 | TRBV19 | CASSTDRDQPQHF | TGTGCCAGTAGTACAGACAGGGATCAGCCCCAGCATTTT
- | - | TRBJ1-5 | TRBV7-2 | CASSLEGSSQPQHF | TGTGCCAGCAGCTTAGAAGGGAGCAGTCAGCCCCAGCATTTT
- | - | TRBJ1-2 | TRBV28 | CASSSRTVYNYGYTF | TGTGCCAGCAGTTCAAGGACAGTTTACAACTATGGCTACACCTTC
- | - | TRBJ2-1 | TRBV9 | CASSVGLIPQFF | TGTGCCAGCAGCGTAGGACTCATCCCCCAGTTCTTC
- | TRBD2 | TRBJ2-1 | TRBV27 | CASSPRTSGRGYNEQFF | TGTGCCAGCAGTCCACGGACTAGCGGGAGAGGCTACAATGAGCAGTTCTTC
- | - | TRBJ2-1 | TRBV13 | CASSLSGRLLNNEQFF | TGTGCCAGCAGCTTATCCGGGAGATTACTTAACAATGAGCAGTTCTTC
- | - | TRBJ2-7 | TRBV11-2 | CASSLDRWEQYF | TGTGCCAGCAGCCTCGATAGATGGGAGCAGTACTTC
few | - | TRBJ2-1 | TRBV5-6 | CASSSHNNEQFF | TGTGCCAGCAGCTCCCACAACAATGAGCAGTTCTTC
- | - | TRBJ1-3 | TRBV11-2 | CASSLVAGENTIYF | TGTGCCAGCAGCTTAGTAGCCGGAGAAAACACCATATATTTT
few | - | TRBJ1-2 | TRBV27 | CASSSTGGTYGYTF | TGTGCCAGCAGTTCCACGGGGGGAACCTATGGCTACACCTTC
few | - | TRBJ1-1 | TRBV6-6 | CASKIVEAFF | TGTGCCAGCAAAATCGTTGAAGCTTTCTTT
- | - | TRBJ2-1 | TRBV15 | CATSRDQGLLNNEQFF | TGTGCCACCAGCAGAGATCAAGGACTCTTAAACAATGAGCAGTTCTTC
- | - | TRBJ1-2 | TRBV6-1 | CASSVLGGNYGYTF | TGTGCCAGCAGTGTCTTGGGGGGAAACTATGGCTACACCTTC
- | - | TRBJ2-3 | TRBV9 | CASSVVVADTQYF | TGTGCCAGCAGCGTCGTGGTTGCGGATACGCAGTATTTT
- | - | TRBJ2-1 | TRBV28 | CASSLFGGRSSYNEQFF | TGTGCCAGCAGTTTATTCGGCGGAAGAAGCTCCTACAATGAGCAGTTCTTC
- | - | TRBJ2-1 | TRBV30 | CAWDRDFSYNEQFF | TGTGCCTGGGACCGGGACTTCTCCTACAATGAGCAGTTCTTC
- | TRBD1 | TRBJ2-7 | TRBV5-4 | CASSPAGTGGHEQYF | TGTGCCAGCAGCCCGGCTGGGACAGGGGGGCACGAGCAGTACTTC
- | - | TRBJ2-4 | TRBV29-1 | CSVEGVASKNIQYF | TGCAGCGTTGAAGGAGTAGCCTCCAAAAACATTCAGTACTTC
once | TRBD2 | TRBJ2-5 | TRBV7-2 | CASSLIPAGGQETQYF | TGTGCCAGCAGCTTAATCCCGGCGGGGGGCCAAGAGACCCAGTACTTC
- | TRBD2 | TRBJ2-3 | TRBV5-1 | CASSLGGGGTDTQYF | TGCGCCAGCAGCTTGGGCGGGGGGGGCACAGATACGCAGTATTTT
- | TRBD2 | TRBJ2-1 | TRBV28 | CASRGGTSNEQFF | TGTGCCAGCAGAGGGGGGACTAGTAATGAGCAGTTCTTC
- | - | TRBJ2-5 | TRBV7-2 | CASSLAGGWETQYF | TGTGCCAGCAGCTTAGCAGGGGGTTGGGAGACCCAGTACTTC
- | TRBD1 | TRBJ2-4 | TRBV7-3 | CASSSTGGLAKNIQYF | TGTGCCAGCAGCTCGACAGGGGGCCTCGCCAAAAACATTCAGTACTTC
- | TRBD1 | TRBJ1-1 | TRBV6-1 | CASSGTGGKATEAFF | TGTGCCAGCAGTGGGACAGGGGGCAAGGCCACTGAAGCTTTCTTT
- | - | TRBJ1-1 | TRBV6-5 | CASSATLSSTEAFF | TGTGCCAGCAGTGCCACCCTCTCGAGTACTGAAGCTTTCTTT
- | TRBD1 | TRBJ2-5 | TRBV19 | CASSIRGQGFLGETQYF | TGTGCCAGTAGTATACGGGGACAGGGTTTTCTTGGGGAGACCCAGTACTTC
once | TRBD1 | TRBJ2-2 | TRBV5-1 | CASSGGTGEAGELFF | TGCGCCAGCAGCGGCGGGACAGGGGAGGCCGGGGAGCTGTTTTTT
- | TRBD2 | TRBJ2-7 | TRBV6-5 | CASSRIAGGTYEQYF | TGTGCCAGCAGTCGCATAGCGGGGGGGACCTACGAGCAGTACTTC
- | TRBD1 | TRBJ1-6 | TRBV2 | CASNRGGSPLHF | TGTGCCAGCAACAGGGGAGGCTCACCCCTCCACTTT
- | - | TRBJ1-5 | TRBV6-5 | CASSSGLGGQPQHF | TGTGCCAGCAGTTCCGGGCTCGGGGGACAGCCCCAGCATTTT